The 18 T cell receptor beta chains below were found in one sample sequenced in a study of monozygotic twins with inflammatory bowel disease. TCRdb reprocessed the 5' RACE reads, with one entry per CDR3 protein and no DNA. The sample has around 400,000 distinct CDR3 sequences, and its top ten clones hold around 2.3%. Source material: blood. These receptors came from a human donor with ulcerative colitis or Crohn's disease, or a healthy co-twin of an affected twin (not recorded which).

This chain uses TRBV19 with TRBJ2-4; absent DNA, TCRdb's TRBD1 call cannot be checked. Germline CDR1 LNHDA, CDR2 SQIVND (reference sequence). The CDR3 length is 15 residues. CDR3 amino acids: CASSMPGGGGNIQYF.

This rearrangement joins TRBV6-5 to TRBJ2-1; TCRdb names TRBD2, which stays unverified in the absence of DNA. Germline loops: CDR1 MNHEY, CDR2 SVGAGI. This CDR3 comprises 21 residues. The CDR3 reads CASSWRVDGTSGGASYNEQFF.

The genes are TRBV5-1 and TRBJ2-7; the TCRdb D gene call, TRBD1, has no DNA to confirm it. Germline V lookup: CDR1 SGHRS, CDR2 YFSETQ. The CDR3 extends over 14 amino acids. The CDR3 sequence: CASSTTGPSYEQYF.

The chain has TRBV7-6 and TRBJ2-3; TCRdb outputs TRBD2, but without DNA this stays unchecked. This CDR3 contains 17 residues. The germline V gene has CDR1 SGHVS and CDR2 FNYEAQ. This chain's CDR3 is CASSSAATSGRTDTQYF.

The rearrangement joins TRBV25-1 to TRBJ1-6; TCRdb calls TRBD1, which cannot be checked without DNA. CDR1 MGHDK and CDR2 SYGVNS come from the germline V gene. There are 15 residues in the CDR3. The CDR3 is CASSALAGQAGSLHF.

CDR3: CASSLRQLNYGYTF. The V and J genes are TRBV28 and TRBJ1-2. The germline V gene has CDR1 MDHEN and CDR2 SYDVKM. The CDR3 contains 14 residues.

The chain recombines TRBV7-2 with TRBJ2-5; TCRdb's D gene call, TRBD1, goes unchecked for lack of DNA. There are 15 residues in the CDR3. The germline V gene has CDR1 SGHTA and CDR2 FQGNSA. CDR3: CASSSGTGKRETQYF.

This chain connects TRBV12-3 or TRBV12-4 to TRBJ2-1; TCRdb's D call, TRBD2, is unchecked because there is no DNA. CDR3 size: 15 residues. Here the CDR3 reads CASKPGTSYVNEQFF.

V usage is TRBV7-9 and J usage is TRBJ2-5; absent DNA, TCRdb's TRBD1 call cannot be checked. Germline V gene lookup returns CDR1 SEHNR and CDR2 FQNEAQ (reference sequence). There are 12 residues in the CDR3. This CDR3 reads CASSPGRGTQYF.

The chain has TRBV4-3 and TRBJ1-1. Germline CDR1 is LGHNA and CDR2 is YSLEER. This CDR3 is built from 14 residues. This CDR3 reads CASSQEGRGAEAFF.

V and J are TRBV27 and TRBJ1-6; TCRdb indicates TRBD1, and absent DNA this call remains unverified. The CDR3 covers 16 residues. CDR1 and CDR2 from the germline V gene are MNHEY and SMNVEV (reference sequence). CDR3 residues: CASSSKVRDSNSPLHF.

The V and J genes are TRBV5-4 and TRBJ1-1; TCRdb's D call, TRBD1, is unchecked because there is no DNA. Germline V gene lookup returns CDR1 SGHNT and CDR2 YYREEE (reference sequence). There are 13 residues in the CDR3. Here the CDR3 reads CATVGQGFTEAFF.

The CDR3 reads CASSHDGDSGNTIYF. The V and J genes are TRBV5-1 and TRBJ1-3. Germline V gives CDR1 SGHRS, CDR2 YFSETQ. CDR3 length: 15 residues.

The gene calls are TRBV7-2 and TRBJ2-7; the D call of TRBD2 rests on TCRdb alone, since no DNA is present to check it. Germline CDR1 SGHTA, CDR2 FQGNSA. This CDR3 region has 14 residues. The CDR3 sequence is CASKAAGGSYEQYF.

This rearrangement joins TRBV7-2 to TRBJ1-2; TCRdb's D call of TRBD1 is untestable without DNA. This CDR3 comprises 14 residues. CDR1 is SGHTA, CDR2 FQGNSA, per germline. CDR3 residues: CASSSTGPDYGYTF.

V is TRBV20-1 and J is TRBJ2-4; with no DNA, the TCRdb D assignment of TRBD2 cannot be verified. Looked up from germline, CDR1 is DFQATT and CDR2 is SNEGSKA (reference sequence). This CDR3 has 17 residues. This CDR3 is CSATLGLAGGPKNIQYF.

This chain connects TRBV27 to TRBJ2-3; without DNA, the TCRdb call of TRBD2 cannot be checked. This CDR3 has 13 residues. CDR1 is MNHEY, CDR2 SMNVEV, per germline (reference sequence). The CDR3 sequence is CASSLSSVDTQYF.

The chain has TRBV7-9 and TRBJ2-7; TCRdb indicates TRBD1, and absent DNA this call remains unverified. CDR1 SEHNR and CDR2 FQNEAQ come from the germline V gene (reference sequence). The length of the CDR3 is 16 residues. The CDR3 is CASSLARQGLNYEQYF. The complete variable domain, with remaining parts taken from reference TRBV7-9 and TRBJ2-7, reads DTGVSQNPRHKITKRGQNVTFRCDPISEHNRLYWYRQTLGQGPEFLTYFQNEAQLEKSRLLSDRFSAERPKGSFSTLEIQRTEQGDSAMYLCASSLARQGLNYEQYFGPGTRLTVT.